Below are 30 T cell receptor beta chains sequenced from a single sample in a study of blood T cell repertoires in COVID-19. TCRdb keeps only in-frame clones here, not all; method: immunoSEQ multiplex PCR. The sample has a few hundred thousand clones, around 85% seen once; the top ten hold around 20%. The sample was PBMCs or T cells enriched from blood (not recorded which). The receptors come from a middle-aged man who had recovered from COVID-19.

The CDR3 DNA reads TGTGCCAGCAGTTTATCTAGGGGGTCCTCCTACGAGCAGTACTTC. It specifies CASSLSRGSSYEQYF. The chain has TRBV27 and TRBJ2-7, with D possibly matching TRBD1 (6 bases). The CDR3 consists of 15 residues. In germline, CDR1 is MNHEY, CDR2 SMNVEV (reference sequence). V lost 0 bases to trimming and J lost 0 bases, with 9 bases between them.

A few counts support this clone. J is TRBJ1-1 and V is TRBV30; no reliable D call. The germline gives CDR1 GTSNPN, CDR2 SVGIG (reference sequence). The CDR3 is 11 residues long. The ends were cut back, 1 base at V and 8 bases at J, with 8 bases in the middle. This chain's CDR3 is CAWSERREAFF. DNA for the CDR3: TGTGCCTGGAGTGAGAGGCGAGAAGCTTTCTTT.

The chain is built from TRBV29-1 and TRBJ1-1; maybe TRBD1 (5 bases). The CDR3 loop spans 12 amino acids. V was trimmed by 6 bases and J by 3 bases, leaving 11 bases between them. Germline-derived CDR1 and CDR2 are SQVTM and ANQGSEA. As DNA, the CDR3 is TGCAGCGTCCAGGGATGGGACACTGAAGCTTTCTTT. Its translation is CSVQGWDTEAFF.

The V gene is TRBV9, the J gene TRBJ2-7; maybe TRBD2 (5 bases). This CDR3 has 12 amino acids. V gave up 3 bases and J gave up 3 bases, with 7 bases separating them. In germline, CDR1 is SGDLS, CDR2 YYNGEE. CDR3 in amino acids: CASSAEGYEQYF. The CDR3, as DNA: TGTGCCAGCAGCGCAGAGGGCTACGAGCAGTACTTC.

The V gene is TRBV30, the J gene TRBJ1-5; TRBD1 matches 10 bases. The trim removed 5 bases at V and 3 bases at J, leaving 4 bases unmatched. CDR1 GTSNPN and CDR2 SVGIG come from the germline V gene (reference sequence). The CDR3 spans 14 residues. The CDR3 DNA sequence: TGTGCCTGGGACAGGGGGCTGACCAATCAGCCCCAGCATTTT. Translated, it gives CAWDRGLTNQPQHF. Drawing the rest from reference TRBV30 and TRBJ1-5, the complete variable domain is SQTIHQWPATLVQPVGSPLSLECTVEGTSNPNLYWYRQAAGRGLQLLFYSVGIGQISSEVPQNLSASRPQDRQFILSSKKLLLSDSGFYLCAWDRGLTNQPQHFGDGTRLSIL.

The chain combines TRBV29-1 with TRBJ2-7; TRBD2 matches 11 bases. Germline V gives CDR1 SQVTM, CDR2 ANQGSEA. The CDR3 is 11 residues long. The junction had 1 base not matched to a gene; V was cut back by 6 bases and J by 6 bases. CDR3: CSVGTSGEQYF. The CDR3 nucleotides read TGCAGCGTCGGGACTAGCGGCGAGCAGTACTTC.

V is TRBV29-1 and J is TRBJ1-3, with 8 bases lining up with TRBD1. CDR1 and CDR2 from the germline V gene are SQVTM and ANQGSEA. Losses at the gene ends were 5 bases for V and 8 bases for J; bases not matched to a gene: 17. The CDR3 has 16 residues. The CDR3 nucleotides read TGCAGCGTTATTTATTCGGACAGGGTGTTTGGGGACACCATATATTTT. Its translation is CSVIYSDRVFGDTIYF.

The chain has TRBV7-8 and TRBJ1-4; D ambiguous. The germline V gene has CDR1 SGHVS and CDR2 FQNEAQ. CDR3 length: 15 residues. Trimming pared 5 bases from V and 5 bases from J, leaving 15 bases between. The CDR3 here is CASSPTWIPNEKLFF. CDR3 DNA sequence: TGTGCCAGCAGCCCGACATGGATTCCAAATGAAAAACTGTTTTTT.

The chain recombines TRBV2 with TRBJ2-3; 8 positions match TRBD1. The CDR3 is 15 amino acids. Germline assignment: CDR1 SNHLY and CDR2 FYNNEI. With 4 bases clipped from V and 0 bases from J, the junction kept 3 bases outside the gene matches. This CDR3 is CASSGTGLSTDTQYF. Here the CDR3 DNA reads TGTGCCAGCAGTGGGACAGGGCTAAGCACAGATACGCAGTATTTT.

The chain is built from TRBV15 and TRBJ2-7; D not resolved. The CDR3 spans 15 residues. The germline CDR1 and CDR2 sequences are LNHNV and YYDKDF (reference sequence). Trimming stripped 0 bases from V and 0 bases from J, with 9 bases between. The CDR3 bases are TGTGCCACCAGCAGAGATCCTGCAGTCTCCTACGAGCAGTACTTC. It translates to CATSRDPAVSYEQYF.

The V and J genes are TRBV21-1 and TRBJ2-2; TRBD1, the table's D call, lacks a check against the DNA. TRBV21-1 is flagged as a pseudogene. This CDR3 is 17 amino acids long. CDR3 in DNA: TGTGCCAGCAGCAACCAGGCTCAGGGGCACGGCACCGGGGAGCTGTTTTTT. Translating it yields CASSNQAQGHGTGELFF.

The chain joins TRBV7-2 to TRBJ1-1; 7 positions agree with TRBD1. In germline, CDR1 is SGHTA, CDR2 FQGNSA. The CDR3 consists of 14 residues. V trimming: 4 bases; J trimming: 5 bases; junction bases outside the gene matches: 7. Here the CDR3 DNA reads TGTGCCAGCAGCTCGACAGGGTCATGGACTGAAGCTTTCTTT. This sequence encodes CASSSTGSWTEAFF.

The J gene is TRBJ2-7, the V gene TRBV18; the match to TRBD1 covers 8 bases. Trimming at V came to 0 bases and at J to 3 bases, leaving 4 bases not matched to a gene. CDR1 and CDR2 from the germline V gene are KGHSH and LQKENI. This CDR3 contains 15 residues. The CDR3 sequence is CASSPPDRVHYEQYF. The CDR3 nucleotides are TGTGCCAGCTCACCACCGGACAGGGTGCACTACGAGCAGTACTTC. The entire variable domain, with the rest obtained from reference TRBV18 and TRBJ2-7, is as follows: NAGVMQNPRHLVRRRGQEARLRCSPMKGHSHVYWYRQLPEEGLKFMVYLQKENIIDESGMPKERFSAEFPKEGPSILRIQQVVRGDSAAYFCASSPPDRVHYEQYFGPGTRLTVT.

CDR3 amino acids: CASSLTRTAYGYTF. CDR3 sequence (DNA): TGCGCCAGCAGCCTTACCAGGACAGCCTATGGCTACACCTTC. This chain links TRBV4-1 with TRBJ1-2, with D perhaps TRBD1 (6 bases). Germline V CDR1 and CDR2: MGHRA, YSYEKL. Trimming stripped 4 bases from V and 4 bases from J, with 13 bases between. The CDR3 runs to 14 residues.

The rearrangement links TRBV5-1 to TRBJ1-1; 9 bases line up with TRBD1. V shed 1 base and J 1 base; nucleotides not matched to a gene: 2. The germline gives CDR1 SGHRS, CDR2 YFSETQ. The CDR3 has 15 amino acids. CDR3 in DNA: TGCGCCAGCAGCTTGACAGGGGGCGGGAACACTGAAGCTTTCTTT. Translation gives CASSLTGGGNTEAFF.

The chain combines TRBV30 with TRBJ2-7; 8 bases match TRBD1. The V segment lost 7 bases and the J segment 4 bases; nucleotides outside the gene matches: 9. From germline, CDR1 is GTSNPN and CDR2 SVGIG (reference sequence). This CDR3 has 13 amino acids. In DNA, the CDR3 is TGTGCCTCCGTTCCCGGGACAGGTTACGAGCAGTACTTC. Translated, it gives CASVPGTGYEQYF.

The chain links TRBV5-1 to TRBJ1-2; the D is unclear. V lost 0 bases and J lost 7, with 16 bases in between. The CDR3 is 15 amino acids. Germline-derived CDR1 and CDR2 are SGHRS and YFSETQ. The CDR3 protein is CASSLASGRDSGYTF. For the CDR3, the DNA is TGCGCCAGCAGCTTGGCCTCTGGGAGGGATTCTGGCTACACCTTC.

The chain combines TRBV7-8 with TRBJ1-2; perhaps TRBD1 as D (6 bases). Trimming stripped 3 bases from V and 2 bases from J, with 13 bases between. This CDR3 contains 15 residues. CDR1 is SGHVS and CDR2 is FQNEAQ in the germline V gene. The CDR3 spells CASSLRLDRNYGYTF. For the CDR3, the DNA is TGTGCCAGCAGCTTGAGGTTGGACAGAAACTATGGCTACACCTTC.

This clone was seen once. V and J are TRBV10-1 and TRBJ2-7; 7 positions agree with TRBD2. Germline CDR1 WNHNN, CDR2 SYGVQD (reference sequence). The CDR3 is 14 residues long. Trimming at V came to 4 bases and at J to 7 bases, leaving 10 bases not matched to a gene. The CDR3 DNA reads TGCGCCAGCAGTGCTTCTAGCGGTGCTAGGGAGCAGTACTTC. Its translation is CASSASSGAREQYF.

The chain is built from TRBV4-2 and TRBJ2-5, with 8 bases lining up with TRBD2. This CDR3 is built from 17 residues. Losses at the gene ends were 5 bases for V and 7 bases for J; bases not matched to a gene: 18. Germline assignment: CDR1 LGHNA and CDR2 YNFKEQ. In nucleotides, the CDR3 is TGTGCCAGCAGCTCCCCCGCCGGGACTAGGGGGGCGGTGACCCAGTACTTC. This encodes CASSSPAGTRGAVTQYF.

The V call is TRBV7-8, the J call TRBJ1-6; 7 bases map to TRBD1. This CDR3 contains 14 residues. Germline assignment: CDR1 SGHVS and CDR2 FQNEAQ. Losses at the gene ends were 4 bases for V and 7 bases for J; bases not matched to a gene: 4. The chain's CDR3 is CASSWDSGNSPLHF. The CDR3 coding sequence is TGTGCCAGCAGCTGGGACAGCGGGAATTCACCCCTCCACTTT.

The rearrangement uses TRBV11-3 and TRBJ2-1; D ambiguous. The length of the CDR3 is 15 residues. Per the germline V gene, CDR1 is SGHNT and CDR2 is YENEEA. V lost 1 base to trimming and J lost 0 bases, with 7 bases between them. The CDR3 DNA reads TGTGCCAGCAGCTTAGCTAGGAGCTCCTACAATGAGCAGTTCTTC. Protein product: CASSLARSSYNEQFF.

On this clone itself: The sample contains more than one DNA sequence encoding this CDR3. V usage is TRBV7-2 and J usage is TRBJ2-1; TRBD2 aligns across 8 bases. CDR1 is SGHTA and CDR2 is FQGNSA in the germline V gene. The trim removed 1 base at V and 4 bases at J, leaving 0 bases unmatched. CDR3 length equals 14 residues. CDR3 sequence reads: CASSLGLAYNEQFF. The CDR3 DNA sequence: TGTGCCAGCAGCTTAGGACTAGCGTACAATGAGCAGTTCTTC.

On this clone itself: One end of the junction varies from germline; a read error may be responsible. V usage is TRBV7-7 and J usage is TRBJ2-7; possible D gene TRBD2, 5 bases. The CDR3 runs to 13 residues. Per germline, CDR1 SSHAT and CDR2 FNYEAQ (reference sequence). CDR3 sequence reads: CASSSGPGYEQYF. The CDR3 DNA follows: TGTGCTAGCAGCTCCGGTCCGGGGTACGAGCAGTACTTC.

The chain links TRBV12-3 or TRBV12-4 to TRBJ2-3; 10 bases map to TRBD1. The CDR3 loop spans 13 amino acids. Unmatched junction bases numbered 0, after V lost 5 bases and J lost 4 bases. CDR3 loop: CASSGQGADTQYF. Here the CDR3 DNA reads TGTGCCAGCAGTGGACAGGGGGCAGATACGCAGTATTTT.

The rearrangement links TRBV3-1 (or the pseudogene TRBV3-2) to TRBJ2-5, with D possibly being TRBD1 (5 bases). CDR3 size: 15 residues. Germline CDR1 reads LGHDT; CDR2 reads YNNKEL (reference sequence). Trimming stripped 0 bases from V and 5 bases from J, with 13 bases between. The CDR3, as DNA: TGTGCCAGCAGCCAAGATCTAAGGGGCAGTGAGACCCAGTACTTC. Translating gives CASSQDLRGSETQYF.

The chain is built from TRBV24-1 and TRBJ2-1, with D possibly TRBD2 on 6 matching bases. The CDR3 runs to 17 residues. Per germline, CDR1 KGHDR and CDR2 SFDVKD. The germline V and J ends were trimmed by 3 bases and 0 bases, with 14 bases remaining between them. This chain's CDR3 is CATSDGAGSRSYNEQFF. Here the CDR3 DNA reads TGTGCCACCAGTGATGGAGCGGGCTCTCGCTCCTACAATGAGCAGTTCTTC.

The chain employs TRBV16 and TRBJ2-7; no clear D gene. V gave up 1 base and J gave up 2 bases, with 9 bases separating them. The length of the CDR3 is 14 residues. Per germline, CDR1 KGHSY and CDR2 FQNENV. The CDR3 here is CASSQYSGPYEQYF. In DNA, the CDR3 is TGTGCCAGCAGCCAATACAGTGGCCCCTACGAGCAGTACTTC. Using reference TRBV16 and TRBJ2-7 for the parts outside the CDR3, the full variable domain is GEEVAQTPKHLVRGEGQKAKLYCAPIKGHSYVFWYQQVLKNEFKFLISFQNENVFDETGMPKERFSAKCLPNSPCSLEIQATKLEDSAVYFCASSQYSGPYEQYFGPGTRLTVT.

In its sample, this clone was seen a few times. V gene TRBV6-4 combines with J gene TRBJ2-1; D call uncertain. The CDR3 sequence is 13 residues long. Trimming took 3 bases from V and 2 from J, leaving 5 bases between them. Germline lookup yields CDR1 MRHNA and CDR2 SNTAGT. CDR3 in amino acids: CASSETTYNEQFF. CDR3 nucleotide sequence: TGTGCCAGCAGTGAAACTACCTACAATGAGCAGTTCTTC.

This chain connects TRBV30 to TRBJ2-7; TRBD2 matches at 10 bases. The junction had 4 bases not matched to a gene; V was cut back by 7 bases and J by 1 base. Germline V gene lookup returns CDR1 GTSNPN and CDR2 SVGIG (reference sequence). The CDR3 sequence is 13 residues long. The CDR3, as DNA: TGTGCCTTGACTAGCGGGTATTCCTACGAGCAGTACTTC. Its protein product is CALTSGYSYEQYF.